This paragraph covers one TCR beta chain sequence. The source of the sample is a study of blood T cell repertoires in COVID-19. Living in about two dozen US areas, the participants were between about 18 and 95 years of age. In the original workflow: Reference gene primers were amplified, and this amplification served to estimate nucleated cell counts. Profiling relied on immunoSEQ multiplex PCR, and the TCRdb table lists in-frame clones only, not all of them. V, J and clone size derive from that table, while D and trimming were established from the DNA sequence. The data hold about 200,000 clones, with roughly 90% observed a single time. Source material: PBMCs or T cells enriched from blood (not recorded which). The clonotype was recovered from a woman between 25 and 40 years old with acute COVID-19.

The CDR3 spells CASSMGLAGGETQYF. Written as DNA, the CDR3 is TGCGCCAGCAGCATGGGACTAGCGGGGGGAGAGACCCAGTACTTC. The V and J genes are TRBV5-1 and TRBJ2-5, with TRBD2 matching over 15 bases. The CDR3 runs to 15 residues. CDR1 and CDR2 from the germline V gene are SGHRS and YFSETQ. J lost 4 bases, V lost 4 bases, and 2 bases had no gene match.